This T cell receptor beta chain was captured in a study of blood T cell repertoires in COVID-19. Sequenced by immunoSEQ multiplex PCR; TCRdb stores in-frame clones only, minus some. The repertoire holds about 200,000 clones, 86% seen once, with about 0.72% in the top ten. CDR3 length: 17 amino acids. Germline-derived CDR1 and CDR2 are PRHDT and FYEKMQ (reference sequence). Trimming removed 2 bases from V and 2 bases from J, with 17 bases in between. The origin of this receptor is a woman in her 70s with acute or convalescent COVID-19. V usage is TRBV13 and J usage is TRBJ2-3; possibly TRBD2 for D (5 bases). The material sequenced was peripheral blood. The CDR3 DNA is TGTGCCAGCAGCTTATCGGGCCAGCGCGGGCTCACAGATACGCAGTATTTT. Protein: CASSLSGQRGLTDTQYF.